This TCR beta chain was observed in a study of shared clonotypes between healthy human individuals. Measured with immunoSEQ multiplex PCR; TCRdb has only the in-frame clones, and not every one. The sample includes some 2.1 million clones, just over 90% of them seen just once. With 2 bases removed from V and 1 base from J, the gap between germline ends came to 9 bases. Germline V CDR1 and CDR2: MNHEY, SVGAGI. The CDR3 loop spans 15 amino acids. CD45RO negativity and positive selection for CCR7 defined naive CD8 cells, a population that excluded terminally differentiated effector memory CD45RA+ cells. The rearrangement uses TRBV6-5 and TRBJ1-5, with D possibly matching TRBD1 (5 bases). The sequence was collected from a man aged 18 to 29 in good health. Some clones in this sample may be carry-over from other donors' samples. Sequencing input: naive CD8+ T cells from PBMCs. CDR3 bases: TGTGCCAGCAGTTACAGCAGGGCAAGCAATCAGCCCCAGCATTTT. It specifies CASSYSRASNQPQHF.